This T cell receptor beta chain comes out of a study of blood T cell repertoires in COVID-19. The CDR3 contains 13 residues. The V gene's germline CDR1 is SGHTA and CDR2 FQGNSA. Trimming removed 7 bases at V and 0 bases at J, with 8 bases between. Profiled with immunoSEQ multiplex PCR; TCRdb holds only in-frame clones, not every one. Of about 110,000 clones in the sample, around 83% were seen once. This clone has only one observation. Sequencing was carried out using peripheral blood. This TCR came from a woman at least 80 years old with active or convalescent COVID-19. This chain connects TRBV7-2 to TRBJ2-3; D remains unclear. CDR3 nucleotide sequence: TGTGCCAGCAAAGTCGGGAGCACAGATACGCAGTATTTT. This translates into CASKVGSTDTQYF.